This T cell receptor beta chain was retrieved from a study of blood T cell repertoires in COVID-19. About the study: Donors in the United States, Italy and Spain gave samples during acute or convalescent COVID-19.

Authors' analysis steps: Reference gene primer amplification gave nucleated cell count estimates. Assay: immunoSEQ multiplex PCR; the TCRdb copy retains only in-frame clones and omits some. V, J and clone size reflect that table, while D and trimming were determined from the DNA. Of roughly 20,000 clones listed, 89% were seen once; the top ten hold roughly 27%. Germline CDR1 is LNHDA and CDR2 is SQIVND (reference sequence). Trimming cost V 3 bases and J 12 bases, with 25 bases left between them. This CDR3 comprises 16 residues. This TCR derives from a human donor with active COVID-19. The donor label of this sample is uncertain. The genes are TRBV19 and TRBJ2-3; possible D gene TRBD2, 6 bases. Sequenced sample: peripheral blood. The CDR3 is CASSILPGLGERPQYF. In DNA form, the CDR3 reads TGTGCCAGTAGTATTCTTCCGGGACTCGGAGAGCGGCCCCAGTATTTT. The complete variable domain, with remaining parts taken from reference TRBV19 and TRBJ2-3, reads DGGITQSPKYLFRKEGQNVTLSCEQNLNHDAMYWYRQDPGQGLRLIYYSQIVNDFQKGDIAEGYSVSREKKESFPLTVTSAQKNPTAFYLCASSILPGLGERPQYFGPGTRLTVL.